The 32 T cell receptor beta chains below come from one sample, sequenced in a study of beta chain features in type 1 diabetes. The authors reverse transcribed all of the isolated RNA, so sequencing captured expressed TCRB transcripts. Sequenced by immunoSEQ multiplex PCR; TCRdb stores in-frame clones only, minus some. The sample lists about 250,000 clones, about a tenth seen once, with more than 0.015% in the top ten. These receptors have no identified antigens. General study findings and limits: Type 1 diabetes patients had TCRB CDR3s that were shorter (moderately but significantly so) in all four CD4+ subsets.

The source material was naive CD4+ T cells from blood. The receptors originated from a man aged 30 to 39 with type 1 diabetes.

The chain links TRBV4-1 to TRBJ1-5, with 8 positions matching TRBD1. The junction had 14 bases not matched to a gene; V was cut back by 1 base and J by 9 bases. Germline lookup yields CDR1 MGHRA and CDR2 YSYEKL. The CDR3 runs to 17 residues. The CDR3 coding sequence is TGCGCCAGCAGCCAAGTCCCCCAACAGGGGGTGAGGGGGCCCCAGCATTTT. This gives the protein CASSQVPQQGVRGPQHF.

The chain links TRBV7-9 to TRBJ1-5; 8 bases agree with TRBD1. The germline CDR1 and CDR2 sequences are SEHNR and FQNEAQ (reference sequence). J was trimmed by 6 bases and V by 5 bases; bases with no gene match: 6. The CDR3 is 14 amino acids. The CDR3 DNA reads TGTGCCAGCAGCCGGGACAGGTTTACTCAGCCCCAGCATTTT. As protein: CASSRDRFTQPQHF.

The chain combines TRBV5-1 with TRBJ2-3, with D possibly TRBD2 on 5 matching bases. CDR3 length: 13 residues. CDR1 SGHRS and CDR2 YFSETQ come from the germline V gene. Trimming stripped 7 bases from V and 3 bases from J, with 12 bases between. The CDR3 here is CASGLQRTDTQYF. The CDR3, as DNA: TGCGCCAGCGGACTTCAACGGACAGATACGCAGTATTTT.

The chain is built from TRBV28 and TRBJ1-1; no clear D gene. Germline V CDR1 and CDR2: MDHEN, SYDVKM. Trimming shortened V by 6 bases and J by 6 bases, and 14 bases separated the two germline ends. The CDR3 is 13 residues long. CDR3 region: CASRSGRNAEAFF. DNA of the CDR3: TGTGCCAGCAGATCAGGCCGAAACGCTGAAGCTTTCTTT. The complete variable domain, with remaining parts taken from reference TRBV28 and TRBJ1-1, reads DVKVTQSSRYLVKRTGEKVFLECVQDMDHENMFWYRQDPGLGLRLIYFSYDVKMKEKGDIPEGYSVSREKKERFSLILESASTNQTSMYLCASRSGRNAEAFFGQGTRLTVV.

This clone showed up just once. This rearrangement joins TRBV27 to TRBJ2-1; D remains ambiguous. Trimming took off 9 bases at V and 0 bases at J, with 12 bases between the two ends. Germline V gene sequence: CDR1 MNHEY, CDR2 SMNVEV (reference sequence). The CDR3 totals 14 residues. The CDR3 region is CASQASSSYNEQFF. CDR3 sequence (DNA): TGTGCCAGTCAGGCCTCCAGCTCCTACAATGAGCAGTTCTTC.

The chain combines TRBV9 with TRBJ1-5, with D maybe TRBD1 (5 bases). Germline lookup yields CDR1 SGDLS and CDR2 YYNGEE. The V end was cut by 3 bases, the J end by 0 bases, with 10 bases between. There are 15 residues in the CDR3. The CDR3: CASSATGHSNQPQHF. CDR3 DNA sequence: TGTGCCAGCAGCGCAACAGGTCATAGCAATCAGCCCCAGCATTTT.

This clone has only a few counts. This chain joins TRBV29-1 and TRBJ2-1, with 11 bases identical to TRBD2. Unmatched junction bases numbered 7, after V lost 4 bases and J lost 5 bases. The CDR3 length is 15 residues. CDR1 SQVTM and CDR2 ANQGSEA come from the germline V gene. This chain's CDR3 is CSVARRLAGNNEQFF. The CDR3 nucleotides read TGCAGCGTTGCTAGGCGACTAGCGGGGAACAATGAGCAGTTCTTC.

This clone was counted only a few times. The chain uses TRBV6-5 and TRBJ1-5; tentatively, D is TRBD1 (5 bases). The V end lost 6 bases, the J end lost 7 bases, and 13 bases lay between the germline ends. The CDR3 is 13 amino acids. Germline values: CDR1 MNHEY, CDR2 SVGAGI. The CDR3 DNA follows: TGTGCCAGCAGGGCCCTAAAGGGGCAGCCCCAGCATTTT. Its protein is CASRALKGQPQHF.

This clone has more than one count but fewer than ten. The chain recombines TRBV29-1 with TRBJ2-2, with 11 bases identical to TRBD2. The V and J ends lost 4 bases and 5 bases, in that order; junction bases with no gene match: 6. The CDR3 runs 15 residues. In germline, CDR1 is SQVTM, CDR2 ANQGSEA. CDR3 sequence: CSVGRRLAGTGELFF. The CDR3 DNA follows: TGCAGCGTTGGTCGGAGACTAGCGGGGACCGGGGAGCTGTTTTTT.

The chain couples TRBV2 to TRBJ1-1; D unresolved. V lost 5 bases, J lost 2 bases, and 12 bases lay in between. This CDR3 contains 14 residues. Germline V gives CDR1 SNHLY, CDR2 FYNNEI. The CDR3 nucleotides are TGTGCCAGCAGTAGACAAGGAATAAACACTGAAGCTTTCTTT. Its protein product is CASSRQGINTEAFF.

The V call is TRBV28, the J call TRBJ2-3, with no clear D. Germline CDR1 MDHEN, CDR2 SYDVKM. This CDR3 spans 11 amino acids. The ends were cut back, 5 bases at V and 4 bases at J, with 4 bases in the middle. The CDR3 spells CASSRADTQYF. As DNA, the CDR3 is TGTGCCAGCAGTCGCGCAGATACGCAGTATTTT.

This clone was seen more than once but under ten times. This sample includes further DNA sequences coding for the same CDR3. The V gene is TRBV28, the J gene TRBJ2-5; D might be TRBD2 (5 bases). CDR1 and CDR2 (germline): MDHEN, SYDVKM. The CDR3 contains 12 residues. V was trimmed by 2 bases and J by 5 bases, leaving 6 bases between them. The chain's CDR3 is CASSLKRETQYF. The CDR3 bases are TGTGCCAGCAGTTTAAAGCGGGAGACCCAGTACTTC.

V is TRBV5-4 and J is TRBJ1-2; 9 bases align to TRBD1. V dropped 0 bases and J dropped 8; count of bases not matched to a gene: 11. The germline gives CDR1 SGHNT, CDR2 YYREEE (reference sequence). CDR3 size: 16 residues. CDR3 nucleotides: TGTGCCAGCAGCTTGGTCACAAACAGGGGGCTCTGGGGCTACACCTTC. This encodes CASSLVTNRGLWGYTF.

This chain connects TRBV7-2 to TRBJ1-6; 7 bases align to TRBD1. The ends lost 5 bases at V and 7 bases at J; junction bases unmatched: 5. Germline CDR1 SGHTA, CDR2 FQGNSA. This CDR3 has 14 amino acids. CDR3 amino acids: CASSVTGFNSPLHF. The CDR3 DNA follows: TGTGCCAGCAGCGTGACAGGGTTCAATTCACCCCTCCACTTT.

The chain links TRBV9 to TRBJ2-1; TRBD1 might be the D (5 bases). Trimming took off 5 bases at V and 0 bases at J, with 12 bases between the two ends. The CDR3 spans 15 residues. Germline V gene sequence: CDR1 SGDLS, CDR2 YYNGEE. CDR3 amino acids: CASSRLGDSYNEQFF. For the CDR3, the DNA is TGTGCCAGCAGTCGCCTAGGGGACTCCTACAATGAGCAGTTCTTC. Variable domain in full (rest from reference TRBV9 and TRBJ2-1): DSGVTQTPKHLITATGQRVTLRCSPRSGDLSVYWYQQSLDQGLQFLIQYYNGEERAKGNILERFSAQQFPDLHSELNLSSLELGDSALYFCASSRLGDSYNEQFFGPGTRLTVL.

In this sample, this clone turned up a few times. The rearrangement joins TRBV23-1 to TRBJ1-1, with D hard to call. TRBV23-1 has ORF status, its function being uncertain. With 4 bases removed from V and 1 base from J, the gap between germline ends came to 10 bases. The length of the CDR3 is 14 residues. The CDR3 DNA reads as TGCGCCAGCAGTCGAGCTCTGAAGAACACTGAAGCTTTCTTT. Its translation is CASSRALKNTEAFF.

This clone was observed a few times. This rearrangement joins TRBV18 to TRBJ1-6, with D hard to call. Germline V gene data show CDR1 as KGHSH and CDR2 as LQKENI. With 3 bases removed from V and 7 bases from J, the gap between germline ends came to 7 bases. CDR3 length: 13 amino acids. DNA of the CDR3: TGTGCCAGCTCACCTGGGAGGAATTCACCCCTCCACTTT. Protein: CASSPGRNSPLHF.

This chain uses TRBV7-9 with TRBJ1-1; D gene uncertain. The CDR3 extends over 13 amino acids. Trimming left V 6 bases short and J 6 bases short, with 14 bases between. Germline assignment: CDR1 SEHNR and CDR2 FQNEAQ (reference sequence). This CDR3 reads CASSYPGDPEAFF. DNA of the CDR3: TGTGCCAGCAGTTATCCCGGAGACCCTGAAGCTTTCTTT.

The chain has TRBV7-8 and TRBJ2-7, with D possibly TRBD2 on 6 matching bases. Germline V gene sequence: CDR1 SGHVS, CDR2 FQNEAQ. Trimming left V 5 bases short and J 7 bases short, with 21 bases between. There are 15 residues in the CDR3. The CDR3 is CASSGFGTAMREQYF. Here the CDR3 DNA reads TGTGCCAGCAGCGGCTTTGGGACTGCAATGCGGGAGCAGTACTTC.

This chain uses TRBV2 with TRBJ2-5, with D possibly TRBD1 on 5 matching bases. V dropped 5 bases and J dropped 6 bases, with 10 bases sitting between them. The CDR3 consists of 12 residues. From germline, CDR1 is SNHLY and CDR2 FYNNEI. The CDR3: CASSFQGKTQYF. In nucleotides, the CDR3 is TGTGCCAGCAGTTTCCAGGGAAAGACCCAGTACTTC. Complete variable domain (other parts from reference TRBV2 and TRBJ2-5): EPEVTQTPSHQVTQMGQEVILRCVPISNHLYFYWYRQILGQKVEFLVSFYNNEISEKSEIFDDQFSVERPDGSNFTLKIRSTKLEDSAMYFCASSFQGKTQYFGPGTRLLVL.

The rearrangement links TRBV11-2 to TRBJ2-3; D is possibly TRBD2 (5 bases). The CDR3 consists of 16 residues. V gave up 0 bases and J gave up 5 bases, with 15 bases separating them. Germline V gene lookup returns CDR1 SGHAT and CDR2 FQNNGV. The CDR3 sequence is CASSLEVRGVVDTQYF. DNA of the CDR3: TGTGCCAGCAGCTTAGAGGTTCGGGGAGTGGTAGATACGCAGTATTTT.

This clone was detected a few times. This sequence joins TRBV29-1 and TRBJ1-2; D unresolved. Per germline, CDR1 SQVTM and CDR2 ANQGSEA. This CDR3 contains 12 residues. Deletions cut 4 bases from V and 5 bases from J, with 11 bases between. Written as DNA, the CDR3 is TGCAGCGTTGTCTCTGGGAGGTATGGCTACACCTTC. This translates into CSVVSGRYGYTF. Full variable domain (missing parts from reference TRBV29-1 and TRBJ1-2): SAVISQKPSRDICQRGTSLTIQCQVDSQVTMMFWYRQQPGQSLTLIATANQGSEATYESGFVIDKFPISRPNLTFSTLTVSNMSPEDSSIYLCSVVSGRYGYTFGSGTRLTVV.

This chain connects TRBV18 to TRBJ2-7, with D possibly being TRBD2 (5 bases). The length of the CDR3 is 14 residues. In germline, CDR1 is KGHSH, CDR2 LQKENI. The V and J ends lost 3 bases and 0 bases respectively, with 9 bases between them. This CDR3 reads CASSPFGDSYEQYF. DNA for the CDR3: TGTGCCAGCTCACCGTTCGGGGACTCCTACGAGCAGTACTTC.

This clone was observed a few times. The chain recombines TRBV29-1 with TRBJ1-3; possible D gene TRBD1, 6 bases. This CDR3 has 13 residues. Between the trimmed V and J ends, which lost 6 bases and 3 bases, there was a span of 12 bases. The V gene's germline CDR1 is SQVTM and CDR2 ANQGSEA. The CDR3 here is CSVWTVYGNTIYF. The CDR3 DNA reads as TGCAGCGTGTGGACAGTCTATGGAAACACCATATATTTT. Combining the CDR3 with reference TRBV29-1 and TRBJ1-3 gives the whole variable domain SAVISQKPSRDICQRGTSLTIQCQVDSQVTMMFWYRQQPGQSLTLIATANQGSEATYESGFVIDKFPISRPNLTFSTLTVSNMSPEDSSIYLCSVWTVYGNTIYFGEGSWLTVV.

The chain is built from TRBV14 and TRBJ1-2; tentative D call: TRBD1 (5 bases). This CDR3 spans 14 amino acids. The V and J ends lost 5 bases and 4 bases respectively, with 14 bases between them. Germline CDR1 reads SGHDN; CDR2 reads FVKESK. In DNA form, the CDR3 reads TGTGCCAGCAGCGAGATAGGGGTGGGCTATGGCTACACCTTC. This sequence encodes CASSEIGVGYGYTF.

The genes are TRBV7-2 and TRBJ2-4; the D gene is possibly TRBD2 (6 bases). The germline gives CDR1 SGHTA, CDR2 FQGNSA. V was shortened by 1 base and J by 3 bases, with 10 bases between the two germline ends. CDR3 length: 15 amino acids. In nucleotides, the CDR3 is TGTGCCAGCAGCTTAGTCGGGGGTGGCAAAAACATTCAGTACTTC. Translated: CASSLVGGGKNIQYF.

The chain couples TRBV27 to TRBJ2-2; tentatively, D is TRBD2 (6 bases). This CDR3 has 16 amino acids. V lost 5 bases to trimming and J lost 1 base, with 14 bases between them. Per germline, CDR1 MNHEY and CDR2 SMNVEV (reference sequence). In DNA, the CDR3 is TGTGCCAGCAGTCCCCCGGGTAGCGGGAACACCGGGGAGCTGTTTTTT. The encoded protein is CASSPPGSGNTGELFF.

This chain uses TRBV9 with TRBJ2-5; D possibly corresponds to TRBD1 (6 bases). The germline V gene encodes CDR1 SGDLS and CDR2 YYNGEE. The CDR3 is made up of 13 amino acids. Trimming took 3 bases from V and 2 from J, leaving 8 bases between them. CDR3 nucleotide sequence: TGTGCCAGCAGCGCCGGACAGCAAGAGACCCAGTACTTC. This translates into CASSAGQQETQYF.

V usage is TRBV7-2 and J usage is TRBJ1-1; 9 bases are a match to TRBD1. The J segment lost 2 bases and the V segment lost 5 bases, leaving 6 bases of the junction unmatched. This CDR3 contains 15 residues. Per germline, CDR1 SGHTA and CDR2 FQGNSA. CDR3 loop: CASSLRDRVNTEAFF. In DNA form, the CDR3 reads TGTGCCAGCAGCCTCCGGGACAGGGTAAACACTGAAGCTTTCTTT.

This clone was detected a few times. The chain has TRBV7-2 and TRBJ2-7, with 7 bases aligning to TRBD1. Per the germline V gene, CDR1 is SGHTA and CDR2 is FQGNSA. The CDR3 covers 15 residues. J was trimmed by 5 bases and V by 3 bases; bases with no gene match: 10. The CDR3 here is CASSLSGQRINEQYF. CDR3 nucleotides: TGTGCCAGCAGCTTGTCGGGACAGAGGATAAACGAGCAGTACTTC.

There are a few counts of this clone. The gene calls are TRBV19 and TRBJ2-1, with 7 bases that match TRBD2. The CDR3 runs to 15 residues. The V segment lost 2 bases and the J segment 5 bases; nucleotides outside the gene matches: 6. Germline V gives CDR1 LNHDA, CDR2 SQIVND (reference sequence). This CDR3 reads CASSIYPGGNNEQFF. CDR3 DNA: TGTGCCAGTAGTATATATCCGGGGGGAAACAATGAGCAGTTCTTC.

This clone was picked up a small number of times. V is TRBV7-9 and J is TRBJ1-2; 11 bases agree with TRBD1. The ends lost 5 bases at V and 10 bases at J; junction bases unmatched: 3. CDR3 size: 12 residues. Germline V gives CDR1 SEHNR, CDR2 FQNEAQ (reference sequence). The CDR3: CASSPGQGDYTF. DNA for the CDR3: TGTGCCAGCAGCCCGGGACAGGGGGACTACACCTTC.